Following are 31 T cell receptor beta chains from one sample sequenced in a study of cytomegalovirus exposure and HLA in healthy donors (dated 2017 in TCRdb). Libraries were built with the immunoSEQ multiplex PCR assay. For the multiplex PCR, a mixture combining 60 forward primers for TCR Vbeta segments and 13 reverse primers for TCR Jbeta segments was used. This is the immuneACCESS table as TCRdb keeps it, with only in-frame sequences that have V and J called. A part of the clones is gone; compared with another copy, unresolved V genes explain less than half, and the rest is unexplained. The sample table contains 100,000 to 150,000 clones; only one count was recorded for 15% to 20% of them. Jointly, the top ten make up about 3.1% of the sample. The sample comprised PBMCs. The receptor source for this set is a female donor in good health and CMV-seropositive.

CDR3 protein: CASSPGQTYQPQHF. In DNA form, the CDR3 reads TGTGCCAGCAGCCCGGGACAGACATATCAGCCCCAGCATTTT. The chain combines TRBV28 with TRBJ1-5, with 7 positions matching TRBD1. CDR1 is MDHEN, CDR2 SYDVKM, per germline. This CDR3 comprises 14 residues. The ends lost 6 bases at V and 5 bases at J; junction bases unmatched: 7.

The chain employs TRBV5-5 and TRBJ1-1, with D possibly TRBD1 on 5 matching bases. Deletions cut 8 bases from V and 4 bases from J, with 15 bases between. This CDR3 region has 13 residues. The germline V gene encodes CDR1 SGHKS and CDR2 YYEKEE (reference sequence). CDR3 nucleotide sequence: TGTGCCAGTCACCTAAGGGGTTTCACTGAAGCTTTCTTT. As protein: CASHLRGFTEAFF.

This clone was detected a few times. CDR3 in amino acids: CASSGRGNTEAFF. The CDR3 DNA reads as TGTGCCAGCAGCGGGAGGGGAAACACTGAAGCTTTCTTT. The chain employs TRBV7-9 and TRBJ1-1, with a weak D call TRBD1 (5 bases). The V end was cut by 5 bases, the J end by 2 bases, with 9 bases between. The germline V gene has CDR1 SEHNR and CDR2 FQNEAQ (reference sequence). The CDR3 is 13 residues long.

This clone was detected only a few times. The CDR3 here is CASSGGTSGGETQYF. The CDR3 DNA follows: TGTGCCAGCAGCGGGGGGACTAGCGGGGGAGAGACCCAGTACTTC. The V call is TRBV5-4, the J call TRBJ2-5, with TRBD2 identical over 14 bases. The CDR3 sequence is 15 residues long. In germline, CDR1 is SGHNT, CDR2 YYREEE (reference sequence). The junction had 3 bases not matched to a gene; V was cut back by 4 bases and J by 4 bases. Based on the CDR3 plus reference TRBV5-4 and TRBJ2-5, the full variable domain is ETGVTQSPTHLIKTRGQQVTLRCSSQSGHNTVSWYQQALGQGPQFIFQYYREEENGRGNFPPRFSGLQFPNYSSELNVNALELDDSALYLCASSGGTSGGETQYFGPGTRLLVL.

The gene calls are TRBV28 and TRBJ1-5; 7 bases are shared with TRBD1. J was trimmed by 1 base and V by 6 bases; bases with no gene match: 6. The CDR3 spans 15 residues. Germline assignment: CDR1 MDHEN and CDR2 SYDVKM. The CDR3 loop reads CASSPLDRSNQPQHF. The CDR3 nucleotides are TGTGCCAGCAGCCCTCTGGACAGGAGCAATCAGCCCCAGCATTTT.

This clone came up a few times. This sequence joins TRBV19 and TRBJ2-7; TRBD2 aligns across 7 bases. With V trimmed by 2 bases and J by 5 bases, 9 bases remained unmatched. There are 15 residues in the CDR3. Germline V gene sequence: CDR1 LNHDA, CDR2 SQIVND (reference sequence). CDR3 in amino acids: CASSIREGTGDEQYF. The CDR3 DNA sequence: TGTGCCAGTAGTATAAGGGAGGGCACGGGGGACGAGCAGTACTTC.

The chain recombines TRBV6-6 with TRBJ2-3; no clear D. The CDR3 covers 12 residues. Per germline, CDR1 MNHNY and CDR2 SVGAGI (reference sequence). Trimming stripped 5 bases from V and 4 bases from J, with 7 bases between. CDR3 nucleotide sequence: TGTGCCAGCAGTCCACGGGCAGATACGCAGTATTTT. The encoded protein is CASSPRADTQYF.

This clone has only a few counts. The J gene is TRBJ1-6, the V gene TRBV6-6, with D possibly matching TRBD1 (6 bases). The germline gives CDR1 MNHNY, CDR2 SVGAGI (reference sequence). Trimming removed 5 bases from V and 4 bases from J, with 12 bases in between. The CDR3 consists of 15 residues. CDR3 bases: TGTGCCAGCAGTCCGGGACAATTTTATAATTCACCCCTCCACTTT. As protein: CASSPGQFYNSPLHF.

This clone was counted between two and nine times. The chain couples TRBV7-9 to TRBJ2-3; tentatively, D is TRBD2 (6 bases). The CDR3 loop spans 17 amino acids. Germline V gives CDR1 SEHNR, CDR2 FQNEAQ (reference sequence). V was shortened by 3 bases and J by 6 bases, with 22 bases between the two germline ends. The CDR3 loop reads CASSFYLTGDFPDTQYF. In DNA form, the CDR3 reads TGTGCCAGCAGCTTCTATCTCACCGGGGACTTCCCCGATACGCAGTATTTT.

This clone was recorded a few times. This rearrangement joins TRBV4-1 to TRBJ2-7; maybe TRBD2 (6 bases). CDR1 MGHRA and CDR2 YSYEKL come from the germline V gene. The CDR3 has 13 residues. V was cut by 3 bases and J by 3 bases, with 9 bases left in between. This CDR3 reads CASSQGLGYEQYF. The CDR3 nucleotides read TGCGCCAGCAGCCAGGGACTTGGCTACGAGCAGTACTTC.

This clone was seen more than once but under ten times. The chain carries TRBV5-1 and TRBJ2-3; 9 nucleotides agree with TRBD2. The V gene's germline CDR1 is SGHRS and CDR2 YFSETQ. The CDR3 is 19 residues long. The trim removed 7 bases at V and 1 base at J, leaving 19 bases unmatched. The CDR3 DNA reads as TGCGCCAGCGGGACAGTGACTAGCGGATCCCGGGATGGCACAGATACGCAGTATTTT. Its protein is CASGTVTSGSRDGTDTQYF. The full variable domain, rest sourced from reference TRBV5-1 and TRBJ2-3, is KAGVTQTPRYLIKTRGQQVTLSCSPISGHRSVSWYQQTPGQGLQFLFEYFSETQRNKGNFPGRFSGRQFSNSRSEMNVSTLELGDSALYLCASGTVTSGSRDGTDTQYFGPGTRLTVL.

The chain employs TRBV27 and TRBJ2-2, with 9 bases identical to TRBD1. Germline CDR1 is MNHEY and CDR2 is SMNVEV (reference sequence). Unmatched junction bases numbered 5, after V lost 9 bases and J lost 6 bases. The CDR3 has 13 residues. For the CDR3, the DNA is TGTGCCAGTGGGACAGGGTGGGCCGGGGAGCTGTTTTTT. Translated, it gives CASGTGWAGELFF.

This clone was seen a few times. The chain recombines TRBV4-2 with TRBJ2-1; 9 bases fit TRBD2. Losses at the gene ends were 1 base for V and 15 bases for J; bases not matched to a gene: 7. Germline lookup yields CDR1 LGHNA and CDR2 YNFKEQ. The CDR3 has 13 amino acids. The CDR3 DNA reads TGTGCCAGCAGCCAAGGGGCCGGGACTAGCCTGTTCTTC. Its translation is CASSQGAGTSLFF.

The rearrangement uses TRBV15 and TRBJ2-5; D not resolved. V dropped 4 bases and J dropped 0 bases, with 12 bases sitting between them. CDR3 length: 15 amino acids. Germline CDR1 is LNHNV and CDR2 is YYDKDF (reference sequence). The CDR3 sequence: CATSILEVDQETQYF. CDR3 DNA sequence: TGTGCCACCAGCATTCTAGAAGTGGACCAAGAGACCCAGTACTTC.

This clone was recorded a few times. The chain combines TRBV5-1 with TRBJ2-6; TRBD1 agrees at 9 bases. Germline assignment: CDR1 SGHRS and CDR2 YFSETQ. The CDR3 extends over 17 amino acids. Unmatched junction bases numbered 5, after V lost 2 bases and J lost 2 bases. The CDR3 protein is CASSFWGQGAGANVLTF. The CDR3 DNA reads as TGCGCCAGCAGCTTTTGGGGACAGGGAGCTGGGGCCAACGTCCTGACTTTC.

V is TRBV20-1 and J is TRBJ2-3; no clear D. Germline loops: CDR1 DFQATT, CDR2 SNEGSKA (reference sequence). Between the trimmed V and J ends, which lost 0 bases and 8 bases, there was a span of 3 bases. The CDR3 extends over 10 amino acids. CDR3: CSARDGTQYF. DNA of the CDR3: TGCAGTGCTAGAGACGGTACGCAGTATTTT.

The chain recombines TRBV29-1 with TRBJ2-5; 7 bases line up with TRBD1. CDR1 is SQVTM and CDR2 is ANQGSEA in the germline V gene. V lost 0 bases, J lost 5 bases, and 9 bases stayed unmatched. This CDR3 is 15 amino acids long. The CDR3 spells CSVEDTGTVKETQYF. CDR3 DNA: TGCAGCGTTGAAGATACCGGGACAGTTAAGGAGACCCAGTACTTC.

There are a few counts of this clone. Other nucleotide sequences from this sample produce the same CDR3. CDR3 in amino acids: CATSGTSALSETQYF. The CDR3 nucleotides read TGTGCCACCTCCGGGACTAGCGCGCTAAGTGAGACCCAGTACTTC. The chain links TRBV10-3 to TRBJ2-5; 10 bases fit TRBD2. Germline V CDR1 and CDR2: ENHRY, SYGVKD. Unmatched junction bases numbered 13, after V lost 10 bases and J lost 5 bases. The CDR3 length is 15 residues.

The chain combines TRBV18 with TRBJ2-5; the D gene is possibly TRBD1 (6 bases). The CDR3 loop spans 14 amino acids. V lost 2 bases and J 0 bases, leaving 7 bases between the germline ends. Germline loops: CDR1 KGHSH, CDR2 LQKENI. CDR3 amino acids: CASSPAGDQETQYF. As DNA, the CDR3 is TGTGCCAGCTCACCAGCAGGGGACCAAGAGACCCAGTACTTC.

This clone was seen only a few times. V gene TRBV7-9 combines with J gene TRBJ1-4; 10 nucleotides match TRBD1. The CDR3 consists of 15 residues. CDR1 is SEHNR and CDR2 is FQNEAQ in the germline V gene (reference sequence). J gave up 4 bases and V 5 bases, and 4 bases lay outside the gene matches. CDR3 amino acids: CASSATGGFNEKLFF. CDR3 DNA: TGTGCCAGCAGCGCGACAGGGGGCTTTAATGAAAAACTGTTTTTT. The whole variable domain, filled in from reference TRBV7-9 and TRBJ1-4, reads DTGVSQNPRHKITKRGQNVTFRCDPISEHNRLYWYRQTLGQGPEFLTYFQNEAQLEKSRLLSDRFSAERPKGSFSTLEIQRTEQGDSAMYLCASSATGGFNEKLFFGSGTQLSVL.

The chain joins TRBV30 to TRBJ1-6; a possible D gene is TRBD1 (5 bases). Trimming shortened V by 0 bases and J by 7 bases, and 10 bases separated the two germline ends. The V gene's germline CDR1 is GTSNPN and CDR2 SVGIG (reference sequence). The CDR3 contains 14 residues. CDR3 residues: CAWSVRGTNSPLHF. CDR3 nucleotide sequence: TGTGCCTGGAGTGTAAGGGGTACGAATTCACCCCTCCACTTT.

The genes are TRBV11-2 and TRBJ2-7, with TRBD2 matching over 15 bases. Germline V gene data show CDR1 as SGHAT and CDR2 as FQNNGV. The CDR3 contains 17 residues. The V segment lost 6 bases and the J segment 3 bases; nucleotides outside the gene matches: 9. CDR3 nucleotides: TGTGCCAGCAGTCAGGGACTAGCGGGGGGACGAAACTACGAGCAGTACTTC. Encoded protein: CASSQGLAGGRNYEQYF.

This clone showed up just a few times. The rearrangement joins TRBV28 to TRBJ1-5; the D gene is possibly TRBD1 (5 bases). The V end lost 7 bases, the J end lost 6 bases, and 7 bases lay between the germline ends. Per germline, CDR1 MDHEN and CDR2 SYDVKM. The CDR3 has 11 amino acids. The CDR3 sequence: CASTGGQPQHF. Here the CDR3 DNA reads TGTGCCAGCACGGGGGGTCAGCCCCAGCATTTT.

This clone was picked up a small number of times. The chain couples TRBV5-1 to TRBJ1-5; no definite D call. Germline V CDR1 and CDR2: SGHRS, YFSETQ. V shed 2 bases and J shed 4 bases, with 13 bases lying between them. This CDR3 is 15 amino acids long. CDR3 region: CASSLEGGLNQPQHF. The CDR3 DNA is TGCGCCAGCAGCTTAGAGGGCGGGTTGAATCAGCCCCAGCATTTT. Full variable domain (outside the CDR3, taken from reference TRBV5-1 and TRBJ1-5): KAGVTQTPRYLIKTRGQQVTLSCSPISGHRSVSWYQQTPGQGLQFLFEYFSETQRNKGNFPGRFSGRQFSNSRSEMNVSTLELGDSALYLCASSLEGGLNQPQHFGDGTRLSIL.

This rearrangement joins TRBV18 to TRBJ2-7, with 8 bases aligning to TRBD1. V shed 3 bases, J shed 5 bases, and the junction held 6 bases outside the gene matches. This CDR3 region has 14 residues. Germline-derived CDR1 and CDR2 are KGHSH and LQKENI. CDR3 nucleotides: TGTGCCAGCTCACCGACAGGGGCGTCCCACGAGCAGTACTTC. This gives the protein CASSPTGASHEQYF.

In this sample, this clone turned up a few times. The chain combines TRBV19 with TRBJ2-7; tentatively, D is TRBD1 (5 bases). V was cut by 5 bases and J by 7 bases, with 15 bases left in between. The CDR3 extends over 13 amino acids. Per the germline V gene, CDR1 is LNHDA and CDR2 is SQIVND (reference sequence). CDR3: CASSVARAGEQYF. DNA of the CDR3: TGTGCCAGTAGTGTCGCCAGGGCCGGAGAGCAGTACTTC.

The chain uses TRBV6-5 and TRBJ1-2, with 9 bases matching TRBD1. The CDR3 contains 14 residues. Germline lookup yields CDR1 MNHEY and CDR2 SVGAGI. The junction had 6 bases not matched to a gene; V was cut back by 6 bases and J by 4 bases. The CDR3 coding sequence is TGTGCCAGCAGACCGGACAGGGGATTCTATGGCTACACCTTC. Translating gives CASRPDRGFYGYTF.

The chain couples TRBV7-9 to TRBJ1-1; 9 positions agree with TRBD1. Losses at the gene ends were 5 bases for V and 2 bases for J; bases not matched to a gene: 3. The CDR3 is made up of 14 amino acids. Germline V gene data show CDR1 as SEHNR and CDR2 as FQNEAQ (reference sequence). CDR3 nucleotide sequence: TGTGCCAGCAGCGCGGGACAGGGCAACACTGAAGCTTTCTTT. This encodes CASSAGQGNTEAFF.

The V and J genes are TRBV28 and TRBJ2-7; tentatively, D is TRBD2 (7 bases). Germline lookup yields CDR1 MDHEN and CDR2 SYDVKM. Trimming removed 5 bases from V and 5 bases from J, with 28 bases in between. The length of the CDR3 is 18 residues. The CDR3 loop reads CASSTITRRGFRGDEQYF. The CDR3 region has the DNA TGTGCCAGCAGTACAATCACACGGAGGGGGTTTCGGGGGGACGAGCAGTACTTC.

This rearrangement joins TRBV29-1 to TRBJ1-1, with D possibly being TRBD1 (6 bases). CDR3 length equals 15 residues. Germline V gives CDR1 SQVTM, CDR2 ANQGSEA. Trimming took off 3 bases at V and 0 bases at J, with 14 bases between the two ends. The CDR3, as DNA: TGCAGCGTTGATGGGGGCGGGCCCATGAACACTGAAGCTTTCTTT. This sequence encodes CSVDGGGPMNTEAFF.

The J gene is TRBJ2-3, the V gene TRBV7-2; 8 bases are a match to TRBD2. CDR1 is SGHTA, CDR2 FQGNSA, per germline. J lost 2 bases, V lost 2 bases, and 12 bases had no gene match. The CDR3 is made up of 18 amino acids. This CDR3 reads CASSLLAGAGLVTDTQYF. CDR3 DNA: TGTGCCAGCAGCTTACTAGCAGGAGCGGGACTAGTCACAGATACGCAGTATTTT. Complete variable domain (other parts from reference TRBV7-2 and TRBJ2-3): GAGVSQSPSNKVTEKGKDVELRCDPISGHTALYWYRQSLGQGLEFLIYFQGNSAPDKSGLPSDRFSAERTGGSVSTLTIQRTQQEDSAVYLCASSLLAGAGLVTDTQYFGPGTRLTVL.